Listed below are T cell receptor beta chains from one sample, sequenced in a study of control samples from healthy donors and cancer patients. Here immunoSEQ multiplex PCR was the method, and the copy in TCRdb shows in-frame clones only, minus some. The sample records about 160,000 clones, about 94% being singletons. What was sequenced was blood. The receptor set was obtained from a woman in her thirties or forties in good health. CDR3s include the opening cysteine and the closing phenylalanine or tryptophan. The order of the fields is CDR3 protein, CDR3 DNA, clone size, D gene, V gene, J gene. A D gene is named only where the DNA matches it firmly. Only some rows state a clone size, as once, few, many or a class for expanded clones.

CDR3aa: CASSGQGSYEQYF
CDR3nt: TGTGCCAGCTCGGGACAGGGCTCCTACGAGCAGTACTTC
abundance: .
d_gene: TRBD1
v_gene: TRBV13
j_gene: TRBJ2-7

CDR3aa: CASSQMTSGGTDTQYF
CDR3nt: TGTGCCAGCAGCCAAATGACTAGCGGGGGCACAGATACGCAGTATTTT
abundance: .
d_gene: TRBD2
v_gene: TRBV7-2
j_gene: TRBJ2-3

CDR3aa: CASSGGQGLQPQHF
CDR3nt: TGTGCCAGCAGCGGGGGACAGGGACTCCAGCCCCAGCATTTT
abundance: .
d_gene: TRBD1
v_gene: TRBV9
j_gene: TRBJ1-5

CDR3aa: CASSPRDQRSSGGYTF
CDR3nt: TGTGCCAGCTCACCCCGGGACCAAAGGTCCTCGGGGGGCTACACCTTC
abundance: .
d_gene: .
v_gene: TRBV18
j_gene: TRBJ1-2

CDR3aa: CASRDTGTPGAQYF
CDR3nt: TGTGCCAGCAGGGATACCGGGACCCCGGGTGCGCAGTATTTT
abundance: few
d_gene: .
v_gene: TRBV3-1/TRBV3-2
j_gene: TRBJ2-3

CDR3aa: CAISESAYEQYF
CDR3nt: TGTGCCATCAGTGAGTCGGCGTACGAGCAGTACTTC
abundance: .
d_gene: .
v_gene: TRBV10-3
j_gene: TRBJ2-7

CDR3aa: CAISDGQTSNQPQHF
CDR3nt: TGTGCCATCAGTGATGGACAGACGAGCAATCAGCCCCAGCATTTT
abundance: .
d_gene: .
v_gene: TRBV10-3
j_gene: TRBJ1-5

CDR3aa: CASSQVRQGAPGKETQYF
CDR3nt: TGTGCCAGCAGCCAAGTACGACAGGGGGCGCCGGGAAAGGAGACCCAGTACTTC
abundance: .
d_gene: TRBD1
v_gene: TRBV3-1/TRBV3-2
j_gene: TRBJ2-5

CDR3aa: CASRQTGPDAMNTEAFF
CDR3nt: TGTGCCAGCAGGCAGACAGGGCCCGACGCGATGAACACTGAAGCTTTCTTT
abundance: once
d_gene: TRBD1
v_gene: TRBV2
j_gene: TRBJ1-1

CDR3aa: CASSFQTGGEGGYTF
CDR3nt: TGTGCCAGCAGCTTTCAGACAGGAGGTGAAGGTGGCTACACCTTC
abundance: .
d_gene: .
v_gene: TRBV7-2
j_gene: TRBJ1-2

CDR3aa: CASSNTGQINSPLHF
CDR3nt: TGTGCCAGCAGTAACACGGGACAGATTAATTCACCCCTCCACTTT
abundance: .
d_gene: TRBD1
v_gene: TRBV3-1/TRBV3-2
j_gene: TRBJ1-6

CDR3aa: CAISKSGESSTDTQYF
CDR3nt: TGTGCCATCAGTAAAAGCGGGGAATCTAGCACAGATACGCAGTATTTT
abundance: .
d_gene: TRBD2
v_gene: TRBV10-3
j_gene: TRBJ2-3

CDR3aa: CAISEVLQGRNYGYTF
CDR3nt: TGTGCCATCAGTGAGGTACTACAGGGGAGAAACTATGGCTACACCTTC
abundance: .
d_gene: TRBD1
v_gene: TRBV10-3
j_gene: TRBJ1-2

CDR3aa: CASSTDLADTEAFF
CDR3nt: TGCGCCAGCAGCACTGATCTGGCGGACACTGAAGCTTTCTTT
abundance: .
d_gene: .
v_gene: TRBV5-1
j_gene: TRBJ1-1

CDR3aa: CASSQDPLAGLTDTQYF
CDR3nt: TGCGCCAGCAGCCAAGATCCCCTAGCGGGACTCACAGATACGCAGTATTTT
abundance: .
d_gene: TRBD2
v_gene: TRBV4-3
j_gene: TRBJ2-3

CDR3aa: CASSYSNGVQTYGYTF
CDR3nt: TGTGCCAGCAGTTACTCAAACGGGGTTCAGACCTATGGCTACACCTTC
abundance: once
d_gene: .
v_gene: TRBV6-5
j_gene: TRBJ1-2

CDR3aa: CASSQDVGLAGINEQFF
CDR3nt: TGCGCCAGCAGCCAAGATGTCGGACTAGCGGGGATCAATGAGCAGTTCTTC
abundance: .
d_gene: TRBD2
v_gene: TRBV4-1
j_gene: TRBJ2-1

CDR3aa: CASSRSSVSGELFF
CDR3nt: TGTGCCAGCAGCCGCTCTAGCGTATCCGGGGAGCTGTTTTTT
abundance: .
d_gene: .
v_gene: TRBV3-1/TRBV3-2
j_gene: TRBJ2-2

CDR3aa: CATSRGGGKKLFF
CDR3nt: TGTGCCACCAGCAGAGGGGGAGGAAAAAAACTGTTTTTT
abundance: .
d_gene: .
v_gene: TRBV15
j_gene: TRBJ1-4

CDR3aa: CASSLGPNTGELFF
CDR3nt: TGCGCCAGCAGCTTGGGGCCGAACACCGGGGAGCTGTTTTTT
abundance: .
d_gene: .
v_gene: TRBV5-1
j_gene: TRBJ2-2

CDR3aa: CASSQGVGPGHF
CDR3nt: TGTGCCAGCAGCCAAGGGGTGGGTCCGGGCCACTTC
abundance: .
d_gene: .
v_gene: TRBV3-1/TRBV3-2
j_gene: TRBJ1-2

CDR3aa: CASSYRDSYNSPLHF
CDR3nt: TGTGCCAGCAGCTACCGGGACAGCTATAATTCACCCCTCCACTTT
abundance: .
d_gene: TRBD1
v_gene: TRBV13
j_gene: TRBJ1-6

CDR3aa: CASSQLGIRTSQSGKLFF
CDR3nt: TGTGCCAGCAGCCAACTAGGCATAAGGACCTCGCAAAGCGGAAAACTGTTTTTT
abundance: .
d_gene: .
v_gene: TRBV3-1/TRBV3-2
j_gene: TRBJ1-4

CDR3aa: CASSQKELDSGPSDTQYF
CDR3nt: TGCGCCAGCAGCCAAAAAGAACTTGATAGCGGTCCTTCGGATACGCAGTATTTT
abundance: .
d_gene: .
v_gene: TRBV4-1
j_gene: TRBJ2-3

CDR3aa: CASSDVGGEKLFF
CDR3nt: TGTGCCAGTTCCGACGTCGGGGGTGAAAAACTGTTTTTT
abundance: .
d_gene: .
v_gene: TRBV19
j_gene: TRBJ1-4

CDR3aa: CASSPQGNPGNTIYF
CDR3nt: TGTGCCAGCAGTCCTCAGGGGAATCCTGGAAACACCATATATTTT
abundance: .
d_gene: .
v_gene: TRBV6-5
j_gene: TRBJ1-3

CDR3aa: CASSLLGTDTQYF
CDR3nt: TGTGCCAGCAGCTTATTGGGGACAGATACGCAGTATTTT
abundance: .
d_gene: .
v_gene: TRBV11-2
j_gene: TRBJ2-3

CDR3aa: CASTTPRGDQPQHF
CDR3nt: TGTGCCTCCACAACTCCGAGGGGAGATCAGCCCCAGCATTTT
abundance: .
d_gene: .
v_gene: TRBV6-6
j_gene: TRBJ1-5

CDR3aa: CASSPDWVAGGPNHPGELFF
CDR3nt: TGTGCCAGCAGCCCCGATTGGGTAGCGGGGGGCCCCAACCACCCCGGGGAGCTGTTTTTT
abundance: .
d_gene: TRBD2
v_gene: TRBV3-1/TRBV3-2
j_gene: TRBJ2-2

CDR3aa: CASSLYSQGGYEQYF
CDR3nt: TGTGCCAGCAGCCTTTATTCACAGGGGGGCTACGAGCAGTACTTC
abundance: .
d_gene: TRBD1
v_gene: TRBV9
j_gene: TRBJ2-7

CDR3aa: CASAGIPAWELFF
CDR3nt: TGTGCCAGCGCCGGTATTCCTGCCTGGGAGCTGTTTTTT
abundance: .
d_gene: .
v_gene: TRBV14
j_gene: TRBJ2-2

CDR3aa: CASSEERRNTGELFF
CDR3nt: TGTGCCAGCAGTGAGGAGCGGAGGAACACCGGGGAGCTGTTTTTT
abundance: .
d_gene: .
v_gene: TRBV2
j_gene: TRBJ2-2

CDR3aa: CASSIDRGGSGYTF
CDR3nt: TGTGCCAGTAGTATTGACAGGGGGGGATCTGGCTACACCTTC
abundance: .
d_gene: TRBD1
v_gene: TRBV19
j_gene: TRBJ1-2

CDR3aa: CASSLEGTRILGEQFF
CDR3nt: TGTGCCAGCAGCTTAGAGGGGACTCGAATCCTTGGTGAGCAGTTCTTC
abundance: .
d_gene: .
v_gene: TRBV7-6
j_gene: TRBJ2-1

CDR3aa: CASSSQGPEAFF
CDR3nt: TGTGCCAGCAGTTCACAGGGACCGGAAGCTTTCTTT
abundance: .
d_gene: .
v_gene: TRBV28
j_gene: TRBJ1-1

CDR3aa: CASSLGRENQPQHF
CDR3nt: TGTGCCAGCAGTTTGGGGCGGGAGAATCAGCCCCAGCATTTT
abundance: .
d_gene: .
v_gene: TRBV27
j_gene: TRBJ1-5

CDR3aa: CSASSLDRGSFQPQHF
CDR3nt: TGCAGTGCTAGTTCTTTGGACAGGGGAAGTTTTCAGCCCCAGCATTTT
abundance: .
d_gene: TRBD1
v_gene: TRBV20-1
j_gene: TRBJ1-5

CDR3aa: CASSIDPNTEAFF
CDR3nt: TGTGCCAGTAGTATAGATCCGAACACTGAAGCTTTCTTT
abundance: .
d_gene: .
v_gene: TRBV19
j_gene: TRBJ1-1

CDR3aa: CASSPPSGTDTQYF
CDR3nt: TGTGCCAGCTCACCACCAAGTGGCACAGATACGCAGTATTTT
abundance: .
d_gene: .
v_gene: TRBV18
j_gene: TRBJ2-3

CDR3aa: CASSLPSEETYEQYF
CDR3nt: TGTGCCAGCAGTCTTCCTAGCGAGGAAACCTACGAGCAGTACTTC
abundance: .
d_gene: .
v_gene: TRBV6-2/TRBV6-3
j_gene: TRBJ2-7

CDR3aa: CASSPTQGVNNEKLFF
CDR3nt: TGTGCCAGTAGCCCAACACAGGGCGTGAATAATGAAAAACTGTTTTTT
abundance: .
d_gene: .
v_gene: TRBV19
j_gene: TRBJ1-4

CDR3aa: CASSPLTAGTSGRNEQFF
CDR3nt: TGTGCCAGCTCACCACTTACCGCCGGGACTAGCGGGAGAAATGAGCAGTTCTTC
abundance: .
d_gene: TRBD2
v_gene: TRBV18
j_gene: TRBJ2-1

CDR3aa: CSVHLRLLNTEAFF
CDR3nt: TGCAGCGTTCACCTGAGACTATTGAACACTGAAGCTTTCTTT
abundance: .
d_gene: .
v_gene: TRBV29-1
j_gene: TRBJ1-1

CDR3aa: CAISELGDTQYF
CDR3nt: TGTGCCATCAGTGAACTTGGGGATACGCAGTATTTT
abundance: .
d_gene: .
v_gene: TRBV10-3
j_gene: TRBJ2-3

CDR3aa: CSASGGDRGPEAFF
CDR3nt: TGCAGTGCTAGTGGCGGGGACAGGGGGCCTGAAGCTTTCTTT
abundance: .
d_gene: TRBD1
v_gene: TRBV20-1
j_gene: TRBJ1-1

CDR3aa: CASSFPTGNYGYTF
CDR3nt: TGTGCCAGCAGCTTCCCGACAGGGAACTATGGCTACACCTTC
abundance: .
d_gene: TRBD1
v_gene: TRBV7-2
j_gene: TRBJ1-2

CDR3aa: CASSMSIIETQYF
CDR3nt: TGTGCCAGTAGTATGTCGATTATCGAGACCCAGTACTTC
abundance: .
d_gene: .
v_gene: TRBV19
j_gene: TRBJ2-5

CDR3aa: CASSQAFQRGNIQYF
CDR3nt: TGCGCCAGCAGCCAAGCATTTCAGAGAGGGAACATTCAGTACTTC
abundance: few
d_gene: .
v_gene: TRBV4-3
j_gene: TRBJ2-4

CDR3aa: CATQATNTEAFF
CDR3nt: TGTGCCACCCAGGCTACAAACACTGAAGCTTTCTTT
abundance: .
d_gene: .
v_gene: TRBV2
j_gene: TRBJ1-1

CDR3aa: CAISESRNTGELFF
CDR3nt: TGTGCCATCAGTGAGTCGAGAAACACCGGGGAGCTGTTTTTT
abundance: .
d_gene: .
v_gene: TRBV10-3
j_gene: TRBJ2-2

CDR3aa: CASSFTGRGDGYTF
CDR3nt: TGTGCCAGCAGCTTTACAGGCAGGGGAGACGGCTACACCTTC
abundance: .
d_gene: .
v_gene: TRBV7-2
j_gene: TRBJ1-2

CDR3aa: CASGAGVQNEQFF
CDR3nt: TGCGCCAGCGGGGCAGGCGTACAGAATGAGCAGTTCTTC
abundance: .
d_gene: .
v_gene: TRBV5-1
j_gene: TRBJ2-1

CDR3aa: CAIEERINSYEQYF
CDR3nt: TGTGCCATCGAAGAGAGAATTAACTCCTACGAGCAGTACTTC
abundance: .
d_gene: .
v_gene: TRBV10-3
j_gene: TRBJ2-7

CDR3aa: CASSSPNPQGFNGYTF
CDR3nt: TGTGCCAGCAGCTCCCCGAACCCACAGGGTTTTAATGGCTACACCTTC
abundance: .
d_gene: .
v_gene: TRBV5-6
j_gene: TRBJ1-2

CDR3aa: CASSLDGQLTYNEQFF
CDR3nt: TGCGCCAGCAGCTTGGATGGGCAGCTAACCTACAATGAGCAGTTCTTC
abundance: .
d_gene: .
v_gene: TRBV5-1
j_gene: TRBJ2-1

CDR3aa: CASSESGGGNNSPLHF
CDR3nt: TGTGCCAGCAGTGAATCTGGTGGCGGCAATAATTCACCCCTCCACTTT
abundance: few
d_gene: .
v_gene: TRBV25-1
j_gene: TRBJ1-6

CDR3aa: CASSPDRNQPQHF
CDR3nt: TGTGCCAGCAGCCCGGACAGGAATCAGCCCCAGCATTTT
abundance: .
d_gene: TRBD1
v_gene: TRBV5-4
j_gene: TRBJ1-5